These 19 T cell receptor beta chains came from one sample sequenced in a study of T cell repertoires in cytomegalovirus infection. Their target antigens are unknown. In TCRdb, the reads were re-called with MiXCR into one record per CDR3 protein. The sample carries fewer than 350,000 distinct CDR3 sequences, under 35% recorded once. The sequenced sample was cultured PBMCs, obtained from culture after CMV antigen stimulation. These receptors all come from a human donor in good health (CMV status not recorded). Some clones in this sample may be carry-over from other donors' samples.

This rearrangement joins TRBV28 to TRBJ2-7, with 10 positions matching TRBD2. Losses at the gene ends were 4 bases for V and 2 bases for J; bases not matched to a gene: 8. The CDR3 has 16 residues. Germline V gene lookup returns CDR1 MDHEN and CDR2 SYDVKM. Here the CDR3 reads CASSSTTSGVTYEQYF. The CDR3 coding sequence is TGTGCCAGCAGTTCCACAACTAGCGGGGTGACCTACGAGCAGTACTTC.

The chain carries TRBV6-6 and TRBJ2-3; 9 bases match TRBD1. The germline V gene encodes CDR1 MNHNY and CDR2 SVGAGI (reference sequence). The CDR3 sequence is 15 residues long. The trim removed 6 bases at V and 1 base at J, leaving 5 bases unmatched. The CDR3 DNA follows: TGTGCCAGCAGAGCGGGACAGGGCGGCACAGATACGCAGTATTTT. It specifies CASRAGQGGTDTQYF.

The chain is built from TRBV7-2 and TRBJ2-1; TRBD1 matches at 9 bases. J was trimmed by 1 base and V by 7 bases; bases with no gene match: 5. This CDR3 comprises 15 residues. Germline V gene data show CDR1 as SGHTA and CDR2 as FQGNSA. As DNA, the CDR3 is TGTGCCAGCAACAGGGACAGGGCATCCTACAATGAGCAGTTCTTC. Amino acid sequence: CASNRDRASYNEQFF.

This clonotype was observed at least ten times. The genes are TRBV7-2 and TRBJ2-5, with D tentatively TRBD1 (5 bases). The CDR3 has 13 residues. Germline V lookup: CDR1 SGHTA, CDR2 FQGNSA. Trimming stripped 3 bases from V and 5 bases from J, with 10 bases between. Here the CDR3 DNA reads TGTGCCAGCAGCTTTTCAGGGTTGGAGACCCAGTACTTC. Translating gives CASSFSGLETQYF. The whole variable domain, remainder taken from reference TRBV7-2 and TRBJ2-5, is GAGVSQSPSNKVTEKGKDVELRCDPISGHTALYWYRQSLGQGLEFLIYFQGNSAPDKSGLPSDRFSAERTGGSVSTLTIQRTQQEDSAVYLCASSFSGLETQYFGPGTRLLVL.

The chain combines TRBV19 with TRBJ2-2; TRBD2 matches at 8 bases. The CDR3 is made up of 16 amino acids. Per the germline V gene, CDR1 is LNHDA and CDR2 is SQIVND (reference sequence). V lost 6 bases to trimming and J lost 5 bases; unmatched junction nucleotides: 11. This chain's CDR3 is CASSRGGGQGTGELFF. The CDR3 DNA reads as TGTGCCAGTAGCCGAGGCGGGGGGCAAGGTACCGGGGAGCTGTTTTTT.

The chain has TRBV28 and TRBJ2-1; 12 positions match TRBD2. CDR1 and CDR2 (germline): MDHEN, SYDVKM. V shed 7 bases and J 5 bases; nucleotides not matched to a gene: 15. The CDR3 is 18 residues long. DNA of the CDR3: TGTGCCAGCATTCCACCCGCCCGGACTAGCGGGACCCACAATGAGCAGTTCTTC. As protein: CASIPPARTSGTHNEQFF.

The chain joins TRBV20-1 to TRBJ1-1; 9 nucleotides align to TRBD1. Germline trimming cut 0 bases from V and 5 bases from J; bases unmatched to any gene: 13. Germline CDR1 reads DFQATT; CDR2 reads SNEGSKA (reference sequence). The CDR3 covers 17 residues. CDR3 amino acids: CSARDLGGQGLGTEAFF. CDR3 in DNA: TGCAGTGCTAGAGATCTGGGCGGACAGGGGCTAGGGACTGAAGCTTTCTTT.

This clonotype was picked up a small number of times. The chain couples TRBV7-9 to TRBJ2-7; D uncertain. Deletions cut 4 bases from V and 0 bases from J, with 10 bases between. From germline, CDR1 is SEHNR and CDR2 FQNEAQ (reference sequence). This CDR3 has 14 residues. In nucleotides, the CDR3 is TGTGCCAGCAGCTACGGACGAGGCTCCTACGAGCAGTACTTC. Its translation is CASSYGRGSYEQYF.

The chain combines TRBV20-1 with TRBJ2-3; D perhaps matches TRBD2 (6 bases). CDR3 length: 13 residues. In germline, CDR1 is DFQATT, CDR2 SNEGSKA (reference sequence). CDR3 sequence: CSPWGVSTDTQYF. In DNA form, the CDR3 reads TGCAGCCCTTGGGGGGTGAGCACAGATACGCAGTATTTT.

The chain recombines TRBV4-1 with TRBJ2-3, with a possible D match to TRBD1 (6 bases). V was clipped by 4 bases and J by 2 bases, with 16 bases between them. Germline values: CDR1 MGHRA, CDR2 YSYEKL. CDR3 length: 16 residues. Here the CDR3 reads CASSPQTGQNTDTQYF. In DNA form, the CDR3 reads TGCGCCAGCAGCCCTCAAACGGGACAAAACACAGATACGCAGTATTTT.

Worth noting for this clonotype: One end of the junction fails to match germline, which may point to a read error. This rearrangement joins TRBV7-6 to TRBJ2-1; TRBD1 might be the D (5 bases). Germline CDR1 and CDR2: SGHVS and FNYEAQ. The CDR3 length is 14 residues. CDR3: CASSSLVRDNEQFF. The CDR3 coding sequence is TGTGCTAGCAGTTCCCTAGTCAGGGACAATGAGCAGTTCTTC. Full variable domain (rest looked up from reference TRBV7-6 and TRBJ2-1): GAGVSQSPRYKVTKRGQDVALRCDPISGHVSLYWYRQALGQGPEFLTYFNYEAQQDKSGLPNDRFSAERPEGSISTLTIQRTEQRDSAMYRCASSSLVRDNEQFFGPGTRLTVL.

This clonotype is labeled as medium-sized. The rearrangement joins TRBV7-8 to TRBJ2-2, with TRBD1 identical over 8 bases. The CDR3 has 18 amino acids. J was trimmed by 7 bases and V by 4 bases; bases with no gene match: 17. Germline-derived CDR1 and CDR2 are SGHVS and FQNEAQ. The CDR3 DNA is TGTGCCAGCAGCTCTATTTTTAGGGAGACAGGGGACGTCGGGGAGCTGTTTTTT. Translated: CASSSIFRETGDVGELFF.

This clonotype has a count of ten or more. This chain links TRBV3-1 with TRBJ2-5; D is uncertain. This CDR3 is built from 15 residues. Germline lookup yields CDR1 LGHDT and CDR2 YNNKEL (reference sequence). V was pared by 4 bases and J by 2 bases, with 14 bases between. CDR3 residues: CASSPKSYLQETQYF. The DNA for the CDR3 is TGTGCCAGCAGCCCGAAATCGTATCTACAAGAGACCCAGTACTTC.

This clonotype was picked up many times. The chain combines TRBV11-1 with TRBJ2-6; D remains unclear. V dropped 5 bases and J dropped 0 bases, with 11 bases sitting between them. This CDR3 has 16 amino acids. In germline, CDR1 is SGHAT, CDR2 FQDESV (reference sequence). In DNA form, the CDR3 reads TGTGCCAGCAGCCCCACCGCAGCCTCTGGGGCCAACGTCCTGACTTTC. Translation: CASSPTAASGANVLTF.

This chain links TRBV7-6 with TRBJ2-1; 8 bases are a match to TRBD2. The V segment lost 2 bases and the J segment 4 bases; nucleotides outside the gene matches: 19. The germline CDR1 and CDR2 sequences are SGHVS and FNYEAQ. The CDR3 spans 20 residues. The CDR3 protein is CASSLMTFGLAWGVYNEQFF. The CDR3 DNA sequence: TGTGCCAGCAGCTTAATGACTTTCGGACTAGCCTGGGGGGTTTACAATGAGCAGTTCTTC.

The chain uses TRBV7-6 and TRBJ2-7, with 7 positions matching TRBD1. Germline values: CDR1 SGHVS, CDR2 FNYEAQ. V lost 6 bases to trimming and J lost 0 bases; unmatched junction nucleotides: 5. The CDR3 is 14 amino acids. The CDR3 spells CASSPRQGSYEQYF. DNA for the CDR3: TGTGCCAGCAGTCCGCGACAGGGCTCCTACGAGCAGTACTTC.

This clonotype was seen only a few times. V is TRBV7-8 and J is TRBJ1-1, with a tentative D call TRBD1 (6 bases). The CDR3 contains 15 residues. Trimming shortened V by 4 bases and J by 1 base, and 13 bases separated the two germline ends. Looked up from germline, CDR1 is SGHVS and CDR2 is FQNEAQ. In DNA form, the CDR3 reads TGTGCCAGCAGCTCCCGATTGACAGGGAACACTGAAGCTTTCTTT. Protein sequence: CASSSRLTGNTEAFF. Variable domain in full (rest from reference TRBV7-8 and TRBJ1-1): GAGVSQSPRYKVAKRGQDVALRCDPISGHVSLFWYQQALGQGPEFLTYFQNEAQLDKSGLPSDRFFAERPEGSVSTLKIQRTQQEDSAVYLCASSSRLTGNTEAFFGQGTRLTVV.

V gene TRBV29-1 combines with J gene TRBJ1-1; D gene ambiguous. Germline V gives CDR1 SQVTM, CDR2 ANQGSEA. The V and J ends lost 6 bases and 3 bases respectively, with 14 bases between them. The CDR3 has 13 residues. CDR3 sequence: CSVTVAQDTEAFF. The CDR3 DNA sequence: TGCAGCGTCACGGTGGCCCAGGACACTGAAGCTTTCTTT.

V gene TRBV6-1 combines with J gene TRBJ2-3, with a weak D call TRBD2 (7 bases). Looked up from germline, CDR1 is MNHNS and CDR2 is SASEGT. V dropped 6 bases and J dropped 2 bases, with 18 bases sitting between them. The CDR3 contains 16 residues. CDR3 amino acids: CASRPLRGGVTDTQYF. CDR3 coding DNA: TGTGCCAGCAGGCCCCTAAGGGGGGGTGTCACAGATACGCAGTATTTT.